The rows below give T cell receptor beta chains drawn from one sample of a study of blood T cell repertoires in COVID-19. Only in-frame clones appear in the TCRdb table, and some are missing; sequencing was by immunoSEQ multiplex PCR. The table includes roughly 290,000 clones, around 89% detected once. Source material: peripheral blood. All receptors come from a man aged 30-40 years with acute or convalescent COVID-19. Each CDR3 is given with its conserved first and last residue. A D gene is named only where the DNA matches it firmly. Clone sizes are given selectively: once, few, many, or a class where the clone is expanded.

v_call	clone_size	d_call	j_call	cdr3_nt	cdr3_aa
TRBV5-8	-	-	TRBJ1-1	TGTGCCAGCAGCATTAAGGGTGGTTGGGGGCGAGTTGAAGCTTTCTTT	CASSIKGGWGRVEAFF
TRBV6-1	-	-	TRBJ1-6	TGTGCCAGCAGTGAGCGGAGAGGGCTGAGCTCCTATAATTCACCCCTCCACTTT	CASSERRGLSSYNSPLHF
TRBV15	-	TRBD1	TRBJ2-6	TGTGCCACCAGACAGGGGGCGGGTGGGGCCAACGTCCTGACTTTC	CATRQGAGGANVLTF
TRBV28	-	TRBD1	TRBJ1-6	TGTGCCAGCAGCAGGGACAGGGTTTCACCCCTCCACTTT	CASSRDRVSPLHF
TRBV2	-	-	TRBJ1-2	TGTGCCAGCAGGGGCTCTAACTATGGCTACACCTTC	CASRGSNYGYTF
TRBV11-3	-	-	TRBJ2-1	TGTGCCAGCAGCTTAGGTGTAGATGAGCAGTTCTTC	CASSLGVDEQFF
TRBV18	few	-	TRBJ1-2	TGTGCCATCAGAAGGGAGGGTTCCTCTGGCTACACCTTC	CAIRREGSSGYTF
TRBV6-6	-	-	TRBJ2-2	TGTGCCACCCTTTATCAGGCAGCGGCCGGGGAGCTGTTTTTT	CATLYQAAAGELFF
TRBV5-8	-	-	TRBJ1-4	TGTGCCAGCAGCTTGTTTTTCCTAGGGGATGAAAAACTGTTTTTT	CASSLFFLGDEKLFF
TRBV3-1/TRBV3-2	once	-	TRBJ2-7	TGTGCCAGCAACCACGACAGTTTTGTGACCTACGAGCAGTACTTC	CASNHDSFVTYEQYF
TRBV18	-	TRBD2	TRBJ2-1	TGTGCCAGCTCACTTACGACTAGCGGGAGTGGTGAGCAGTTCTTC	CASSLTTSGSGEQFF
TRBV15	-	-	TRBJ1-2	TGTGCCACCAGCAGAGGTCGGGGGGTAGGCTACACCTTC	CATSRGRGVGYTF
TRBV19	once	-	TRBJ2-1	TGTGCCAGTAGTAGGCAGAGGGTTAGGATCAATGAGCAGTTCTTC	CASSRQRVRINEQFF
TRBV28	-	-	TRBJ1-5	TGTGCCAGCAGTTCGGGAAATCAGCCCCAGCATTTT	CASSSGNQPQHF
TRBV5-1	-	-	TRBJ1-1	TGCGCCAGCAGCTTGGCATCGGCAGGACTTATGAACACTGAAGCTTTCTTT	CASSLASAGLMNTEAFF
TRBV7-9	-	TRBD1	TRBJ1-1	TGTGCCAGCAGCTTAGCGGCAAGGACAGGGACTGAAGCTTTCTTT	CASSLAARTGTEAFF
TRBV19	-	TRBD2	TRBJ2-3	TGTGCCGCTAACGGGGGGGTTGGGGATACGCAGTATTTT	CAANGGVGDTQYF